Presented here are 32 T cell receptor beta chains from one specimen sequenced in a study of blood T cell repertoires in COVID-19. Clones were read by immunoSEQ multiplex PCR, and TCRdb kept only the in-frame ones, dropping some. The sample has 40,000 to 45,000 clones; over 75% are singletons. Sequencing was performed on peripheral blood. The receptor set was obtained from a human donor in a cohort sampled during active COVID-19.

V gene TRBV6-2 or TRBV6-3 combines with J gene TRBJ2-5, with TRBD2 matching over 8 bases. The germline V gene encodes CDR1 MNHEY and CDR2 SVGEGT. J lost 7 bases, V lost 6 bases, and 16 bases had no gene match. The CDR3 loop spans 16 amino acids. The CDR3 sequence: CASSASGRGGLVTQYF. The CDR3 DNA follows: TGTGCCAGCAGCGCGTCCGGACGGGGGGGCCTAGTGACCCAGTACTTC.

This clone was detected once. The rearrangement uses TRBV5-1 and TRBJ2-2; D not resolved. Trimming took 0 bases from V and 7 from J, leaving 13 bases between them. The CDR3 is 15 residues long. CDR1 SGHRS and CDR2 YFSETQ come from the germline V gene. CDR3 DNA sequence: TGCGCCAGCAGCTTGGGTGGCCGCACGGGCGGGGAGCTGTTTTTT. It translates to CASSLGGRTGGELFF.

This sequence joins TRBV6-6 and TRBJ2-2, with 7 bases matching TRBD1. This CDR3 contains 15 residues. V gave up 6 bases and J gave up 5 bases; unmatched junction bases: 9. The germline gives CDR1 MNHNY, CDR2 SVGAGI (reference sequence). The CDR3, as DNA: TGTGCCAGCAGAGAACGACAGGGTGAAACCGGGGAGCTGTTTTTT. This sequence encodes CASRERQGETGELFF.

The chain has TRBV5-1 and TRBJ1-4; 7 bases are shared with TRBD1. Losses at the gene ends were 4 bases for V and 8 bases for J; bases not matched to a gene: 11. CDR3 size: 15 residues. CDR1 and CDR2 (germline): SGHRS, YFSETQ. The CDR3 DNA reads as TGCGCCAGCAGCCCTGGGACAGTGGGAGAGGAAAAACTGTTTTTT. It translates to CASSPGTVGEEKLFF.

The V gene is TRBV6-5, the J gene TRBJ1-4; a possible D gene is TRBD1 (6 bases). In germline, CDR1 is MNHEY, CDR2 SVGAGI. This CDR3 has 13 amino acids. V was shortened by 8 bases and J by 8 bases, with 15 bases between the two germline ends. Here the CDR3 reads CASGGAISEKLFF. CDR3 nucleotides: TGTGCCAGCGGGGGGGCAATCAGCGAAAAACTGTTTTTT.

The gene calls are TRBV7-8 and TRBJ2-5; perhaps TRBD1 as D (5 bases). Germline V gene lookup returns CDR1 SGHVS and CDR2 FQNEAQ. Trimming left V 5 bases short and J 5 bases short, with 18 bases between. The CDR3 contains 15 residues. The CDR3 region is CASSPKRQAGETQYF. The DNA for the CDR3 is TGTGCCAGCAGCCCGAAGCGCCAGGCAGGGGAGACCCAGTACTTC.

The gene calls are TRBV23-1 and TRBJ2-5; 8 positions match TRBD1. TRBV23-1 has ORF status, its function being uncertain. V was pared by 2 bases and J by 4 bases, with 21 bases of the junction left unmatched. The CDR3 is 20 residues long. The CDR3 loop reads CASSQNTRQGIGDGRETQYF. The CDR3 DNA reads TGCGCCAGCAGTCAAAACACCCGACAGGGGATTGGGGACGGAAGAGAGACCCAGTACTTC.

The chain uses TRBV10-2 and TRBJ1-3; TRBD1 might be the D (5 bases). The CDR3 consists of 14 residues. Germline V lookup: CDR1 WSHSY, CDR2 SAAADI. The V end lost 5 bases, the J end lost 0 bases, and 8 bases lay between the germline ends. The CDR3 sequence is CASSQGISGNTIYF. The CDR3 bases are TGCGCCAGCAGTCAGGGAATCTCTGGAAACACCATATATTTT.

The chain combines TRBV15 with TRBJ1-6, with D perhaps matching TRBD1 (6 bases). CDR1 is LNHNV, CDR2 YYDKDF, per germline (reference sequence). The V end lost 9 bases, the J end lost 0 bases, and 15 bases lay between the germline ends. There are 16 residues in the CDR3. In DNA, the CDR3 is TGTGCCACTCACACAGGGCGCAGCTCCTATAATTCACCCCTCCACTTT. This gives the protein CATHTGRSSYNSPLHF.

V usage is TRBV9 and J usage is TRBJ2-1, with a tentative D call TRBD2 (6 bases). The germline V gene has CDR1 SGDLS and CDR2 YYNGEE. Trimming took 3 bases from V and 4 from J, leaving 8 bases between them. The CDR3 runs to 13 residues. CDR3 loop: CASSGREYNEQFF. In nucleotides, the CDR3 is TGTGCCAGCAGCGGCCGGGAGTACAATGAGCAGTTCTTC.

The chain is built from TRBV4-1 and TRBJ2-7; TRBD2 agrees at 13 bases. V shed 4 bases and J 7 bases; nucleotides not matched to a gene: 7. The CDR3 covers 15 residues. Germline V gene data show CDR1 as MGHRA and CDR2 as YSYEKL. The CDR3 sequence: CASSRLLAGGREQYF. The CDR3 DNA sequence: TGCGCCAGCAGCCGCTTACTAGCGGGGGGGAGAGAGCAGTACTTC.

The chain has TRBV12-5 and TRBJ2-7; 9 bases map to TRBD1. The germline gives CDR1 LGHNT, CDR2 FRNRAP. The J segment lost 0 bases and the V segment lost 2 bases, leaving 17 bases of the junction unmatched. The CDR3 sequence is 20 residues long. The CDR3 region is CASGLSPGQGNAVGSYEQYF. In nucleotides, the CDR3 is TGTGCTAGTGGTTTGTCCCCCGGACAGGGGAACGCCGTAGGCTCCTACGAGCAGTACTTC.

This chain connects TRBV24-1 to TRBJ1-2; 7 bases line up with TRBD1. This CDR3 has 14 amino acids. Germline V lookup: CDR1 KGHDR, CDR2 SFDVKD. V trimming: 7 bases; J trimming: 2 bases; junction bases outside the gene matches: 6. The CDR3 DNA follows: TGTGCCACCAGCCCGACAGGGATCAACTATGGCTACACCTTC. Encoded protein: CATSPTGINYGYTF.

The chain is built from TRBV29-1 and TRBJ2-2; the match to TRBD1 covers 11 bases. V trimming: 7 bases; J trimming: 4 bases; junction bases outside the gene matches: 8. The CDR3 consists of 15 residues. The germline V gene has CDR1 SQVTM and CDR2 ANQGSEA. The CDR3 is CSARTGGAGTGELFF. The CDR3, as DNA: TGCAGCGCCCGGACAGGGGGCGCGGGCACCGGGGAGCTGTTTTTT.

The CDR3 spells CASSETGASYGYTF. The CDR3 DNA reads TGTGCCAGCAGCGAAACAGGGGCCAGCTATGGCTACACCTTC. The chain employs TRBV7-3 and TRBJ1-2; 7 bases agree with TRBD1. CDR1 is SGHTA, CDR2 FQGTGA, per germline. This CDR3 region has 14 residues. Unmatched junction bases numbered 7, after V lost 5 bases and J lost 4 bases.

The chain employs TRBV30 and TRBJ2-2; 7 positions match TRBD2. Germline V lookup: CDR1 GTSNPN, CDR2 SVGIG (reference sequence). The CDR3 length is 16 residues. J lost 4 bases, V lost 3 bases, and 11 bases had no gene match. The CDR3 nucleotides are TGTGCCTGGAGAGGGGAGGGCGGGGGTAGCACCGGGGAGCTGTTTTTT. Protein product: CAWRGEGGGSTGELFF.

This rearrangement joins TRBV6-6 to TRBJ1-5; TRBD1 might be the D (5 bases). V dropped 5 bases and J dropped 6 bases, with 17 bases sitting between them. The germline V gene has CDR1 MNHNY and CDR2 SVGAGI (reference sequence). The CDR3 spans 15 residues. The CDR3 DNA is TGTGCCAGCAGTGGAGGGGATGGGTCTATTCAGCCCCAGCATTTT. Its protein is CASSGGDGSIQPQHF.

The chain joins TRBV18 to TRBJ1-2; 9 bases fit TRBD1. CDR3 length equals 15 residues. The V gene end was trimmed by 0 bases and the J gene end by 3 bases; junction bases not matched to a gene: 2. Germline CDR1 KGHSH, CDR2 LQKENI. The CDR3 reads CASSPPGQGYYGYTF. The CDR3 region has the DNA TGTGCCAGCTCACCACCCGGACAGGGGTACTATGGCTACACCTTC.

The chain carries TRBV5-1 and TRBJ1-2, with 7 bases matching TRBD1. V lost 3 bases to trimming and J lost 2 bases; unmatched junction nucleotides: 10. This CDR3 region has 16 residues. The germline V gene encodes CDR1 SGHRS and CDR2 YFSETQ. CDR3 in DNA: TGCGCCAGCAGCTCCCAACAGGGGAAAAAGAACTATGGCTACACCTTC. It codes for CASSSQQGKKNYGYTF. The variable domain in full, with the rest retrieved from reference TRBV5-1 and TRBJ1-2, is KAGVTQTPRYLIKTRGQQVTLSCSPISGHRSVSWYQQTPGQGLQFLFEYFSETQRNKGNFPGRFSGRQFSNSRSEMNVSTLELGDSALYLCASSSQQGKKNYGYTFGSGTRLTVV.

This chain connects TRBV6-1 to TRBJ2-3; TRBD2 is a possible D gene (7 bases). This CDR3 contains 15 residues. V lost 8 bases, J lost 3 bases, and 18 bases lay in between. Germline V gene sequence: CDR1 MNHNS, CDR2 SASEGT. This CDR3 is CASRGAGRTTDTQYF. CDR3 DNA: TGTGCCAGCCGGGGGGCGGGACGGACGACAGATACGCAGTATTTT.

The chain combines TRBV10-3 with TRBJ2-6, with TRBD1 matching over 7 bases. Germline CDR1 is ENHRY and CDR2 is SYGVKD. V lost 8 bases, J lost 0 bases, and 7 bases stayed unmatched. This CDR3 has 16 amino acids. The CDR3 loop is CAIGDSQSSGANVLTF. CDR3 DNA sequence: TGTGCCATCGGGGACAGCCAAAGCTCTGGGGCCAACGTCCTGACTTTC.

The chain is built from TRBV19 and TRBJ1-6; weak D call: TRBD1 (6 bases). V lost 4 bases to trimming and J lost 1 base, with 14 bases between them. This CDR3 spans 17 amino acids. Germline V gene data show CDR1 as LNHDA and CDR2 as SQIVND (reference sequence). In DNA, the CDR3 is TGTGCCAGTAGTACTAGGGACAAAGGATCCTATAATTCACCCCTCCACTTT. It is translated as CASSTRDKGSYNSPLHF.

The genes are TRBV30 and TRBJ1-1, with unresolved D. The CDR3 runs 12 residues. CDR1 is GTSNPN, CDR2 SVGIG, per germline (reference sequence). Deletions cut 0 bases from V and 3 bases from J, with 5 bases between. CDR3 in amino acids: CAWSVLYTEAFF. The CDR3 DNA is TGTGCCTGGAGTGTACTGTACACTGAAGCTTTCTTT.

The V gene is TRBV4-1, the J gene TRBJ1-2, with 10 nucleotides matching TRBD1. CDR1 is MGHRA, CDR2 YSYEKL, per germline. CDR3 size: 20 residues. Germline trimming cut 1 base from V and 0 bases from J; bases unmatched to any gene: 14. CDR3 in DNA: TGCGCCAGCAGCCAAGGAAAGGTCCGGGACAGGGGAAACTCTAACTATGGCTACACCTTC. As protein: CASSQGKVRDRGNSNYGYTF.

This chain connects TRBV27 to TRBJ2-3; tentative D call: TRBD1 (5 bases). This CDR3 has 16 residues. In germline, CDR1 is MNHEY, CDR2 SMNVEV (reference sequence). V was shortened by 1 base and J by 4 bases, with 15 bases between the two germline ends. The CDR3 region is CASSLLVGLGPDTQYF. The DNA for the CDR3 is TGTGCCAGCAGTTTATTGGTGGGGCTGGGTCCAGATACGCAGTATTTT.

The chain uses TRBV11-3 and TRBJ1-2, with a tentative D call TRBD1 (5 bases). The germline gives CDR1 SGHNT, CDR2 YENEEA. CDR3 length: 13 residues. V lost 4 bases and J lost 7, with 13 bases in between. The CDR3 here is CASSSRTRSGYTF. The CDR3 nucleotides read TGTGCCAGCAGCTCCCGGACAAGAAGTGGCTACACCTTC.

V is TRBV27 and J is TRBJ1-1, with no clear D. This CDR3 spans 15 amino acids. The germline V and J ends were trimmed by 4 bases and 1 base, with 13 bases remaining between them. The germline gives CDR1 MNHEY, CDR2 SMNVEV (reference sequence). The CDR3 sequence: CASSSSTVPNTEAFF. For the CDR3, the DNA is TGTGCCAGCAGTTCCTCAACAGTCCCGAACACTGAAGCTTTCTTT.

This CDR3 is CASSIDQQGDYEQYF. In DNA, the CDR3 is TGTGCCAGTAGTATAGATCAGCAGGGGGACTACGAGCAGTACTTC. V gene TRBV19 combines with J gene TRBJ2-7; 7 nucleotides match TRBD1. The CDR3 has 15 residues. V was clipped by 0 bases and J by 3 bases; unmatched bases: 5. Germline values: CDR1 LNHDA, CDR2 SQIVND (reference sequence). Filled out from reference TRBV19 and TRBJ2-7, the complete variable domain reads DGGITQSPKYLFRKEGQNVTLSCEQNLNHDAMYWYRQDPGQGLRLIYYSQIVNDFQKGDIAEGYSVSREKKESFPLTVTSAQKNPTAFYLCASSIDQQGDYEQYFGPGTRLTVT.

This clone has just one count. The rearrangement joins TRBV7-3 to TRBJ2-3, with 9 bases identical to TRBD1. V gave up 2 bases and J gave up 6 bases; unmatched junction bases: 6. Germline V lookup: CDR1 SGHTA, CDR2 FQGTGA. This CDR3 has 15 residues. CDR3 nucleotides: TGTGCCAGCAGCTTATGGACAGGGGAATCCGATACGCAGTATTTT. Residues: CASSLWTGESDTQYF.

Remarks on this clone: Relative to the germline gene, one junction end is altered; a read error may explain this. This rearrangement joins TRBV2 to TRBJ2-1, with 9 bases identical to TRBD2. Germline CDR1 reads SNHLY; CDR2 reads FYNNEI. The CDR3 runs to 14 residues. The CDR3 spells CARSGAGGRNEQFF. CDR3 coding DNA: TGCGCCCGCAGTGGGGCGGGGGGGCGCAATGAGCAGTTCTTC.

This clone was seen once. The CDR3: CASSRQGQRNEQFF. As DNA, the CDR3 is TGTGCCAGCAGTCGACAGGGACAGCGTAATGAGCAGTTCTTC. The genes are TRBV11-2 and TRBJ2-1, with 7 bases matching TRBD1. V lost 6 bases to trimming and J lost 7 bases; unmatched junction nucleotides: 9. The CDR3 has 14 residues. Germline V gives CDR1 SGHAT, CDR2 FQNNGV.

V and J are TRBV5-6 and TRBJ2-3; 9 bases align to TRBD1. Germline V gene lookup returns CDR1 SGHDT and CDR2 YYEEEE. The CDR3 is 17 amino acids. The trim removed 0 bases at V and 5 bases at J, leaving 10 bases unmatched. This CDR3 reads CASSLAIRDRAVDTQYF. In DNA, the CDR3 is TGTGCCAGCAGCTTGGCGATAAGGGACAGGGCTGTAGATACGCAGTATTTT.